The 25 T cell receptor beta chains listed next were all sequenced from one sample in a study of CD8+CD57+ T cells in acquired aplastic anemia. Using genomic DNA as the template, TCR beta VDJ and CDR3 profiling was carried out. One entry per CDR3 protein, called by TCRdb with MiXCR from the reads. Of 300,000 or so distinct CDR3 sequences listed, 50% to 70% are singletons. Sequenced input: sorted CD4+, CD8+, or CD8+CD57+ T cells (not recorded which) from PBMCs. The receptors here all came from a human donor with severe aplastic anemia or a healthy control (not recorded which).

The gene calls are TRBV30 and TRBJ1-1; D unresolved. Trimming pared 0 bases from V and 1 base from J, leaving 12 bases between. CDR1 is GTSNPN, CDR2 SVGIG, per germline (reference sequence). The CDR3 is 15 amino acids. The CDR3 nucleotides read TGTGCCTGGAGTGTACTTCACAGCTCGAACACTGAAGCTTTCTTT. It translates to CAWSVLHSSNTEAFF.

The V call is TRBV28, the J call TRBJ2-7; perhaps TRBD1 as D (6 bases). CDR1 MDHEN and CDR2 SYDVKM come from the germline V gene. The CDR3 is 14 amino acids. V was pared by 5 bases and J by 2 bases, with 13 bases between. The CDR3, as DNA: TGTGCCAGCAGTCCATCGGACAGAACCTACGAGCAGTACTTC. It yields the protein CASSPSDRTYEQYF.

The chain links TRBV12-3 or TRBV12-4 to TRBJ2-7; D is perhaps TRBD2 (6 bases). V lost 3 bases to trimming and J lost 4 bases, with 19 bases between them. The CDR3 extends over 16 amino acids. The CDR3 sequence: CASSFGRRRGGYEQYF. CDR3 coding DNA: TGTGCCAGCAGTTTTGGTCGGAGGAGGGGTGGGTACGAGCAGTACTTC.

This clonotype was detected a few times. V gene TRBV9 combines with J gene TRBJ1-1; the match to TRBD1 covers 8 bases. Per germline, CDR1 SGDLS and CDR2 YYNGEE. With V trimmed by 4 bases and J by 3 bases, 8 bases remained unmatched. This CDR3 is built from 15 residues. The CDR3 coding sequence is TGTGCCAGCAGCCCCGGACAGGGCGGTTACACTGAAGCTTTCTTT. It encodes CASSPGQGGYTEAFF.

CDR3 protein: CASSQEWAYGYTF. CDR3 sequence (DNA): TGTGCCAGCAGCCAAGAATGGGCATATGGCTACACCTTC. V is TRBV9 and J is TRBJ1-2; D is ambiguous. CDR1 and CDR2 (germline): SGDLS, YYNGEE. The V gene lost 4 bases and the J gene lost 5 bases, with 12 bases spanning the gap. The length of the CDR3 is 13 residues.

This clonotype appeared once. This is likely a read error, given that the CDR3 carries no conserved phenylalanine or tryptophan at its end. V is TRBV10-3 and J is TRBJ2-3; 10 positions agree with TRBD1. Germline CDR1 and CDR2: ENHRY and SYGVKD. The CDR3 sequence is 14 residues long. In nucleotides, the CDR3 is TGTGCCATCAGCCCGACAGGGGGCGCAGATACACAGTATCTT. Residues: CAISPTGGADTQYL.

This clonotype was observed a handful of times. The chain has TRBV5-1 and TRBJ2-7; D is unclear. There are 13 residues in the CDR3. Trimming left V 3 bases short and J 4 bases short, with 11 bases between. CDR1 is SGHRS and CDR2 is YFSETQ in the germline V gene. The CDR3 region is CASSSRVGYEQYF. DNA of the CDR3: TGCGCCAGCAGCTCTCGGGTCGGATACGAGCAGTACTTC.

This chain connects TRBV24-1 to TRBJ2-1; D is ambiguous. Trimming took 1 base from V and 7 from J, leaving 4 bases between them. Germline V gives CDR1 KGHDR, CDR2 SFDVKD. This CDR3 spans 12 amino acids. Here the CDR3 DNA reads TGTGCCACCAGTGATTTCTCGAATGAGCAGTTCTTC. Residues: CATSDFSNEQFF.

The chain joins TRBV25-1 to TRBJ2-1, with TRBD2 as a possible D gene (7 bases). CDR3 length equals 16 residues. The V end lost 1 base, the J end lost 4 bases, and 14 bases lay between the germline ends. CDR1 is MGHDK and CDR2 is SYGVNS in the germline V gene. The CDR3, as DNA: TGTGCCAGCAGTGAATCGGGGGGCCACACTTACAATGAGCAGTTCTTC. Its protein product is CASSESGGHTYNEQFF. Looking up the rest from reference TRBV25-1 and TRBJ2-1 gives the full variable domain: EADIYQTPRYLVIGTGKKITLECSQTMGHDKMYWYQQDPGMELHLIHYSYGVNSTEKGDLSSESTVSRIRTEHFPLTLESARPSHTSQYLCASSESGGHTYNEQFFGPGTRLTVL.

The genes are TRBV7-9 and TRBJ2-7, with 7 bases that match TRBD1. The ends lost 8 bases at V and 7 bases at J; junction bases unmatched: 11. Germline V CDR1 and CDR2: SEHNR, FQNEAQ (reference sequence). CDR3 size: 13 residues. CDR3 sequence (DNA): TGTGCCAGCGCAGGGGGACCCTACAATGAGCAGTACTTC. Protein: CASAGGPYNEQYF.

The chain joins TRBV7-4 to TRBJ2-7; 8 bases agree with TRBD1. The CDR3 runs to 15 residues. Looked up from germline, CDR1 is SGHVT and CDR2 is SQSDAQ. V was pared by 5 bases and J by 2 bases, with 8 bases of the junction left unmatched. The CDR3 protein is CASSDGQGGTYEQYF. The DNA for the CDR3 is TGTGCCAGCAGCGATGGACAGGGTGGGACCTACGAGCAGTACTTC.

This clonotype was recorded many times. J is TRBJ1-5 and V is TRBV19; D gene ambiguous. V lost 9 bases to trimming and J lost 0 bases, with 12 bases between them. There are 14 residues in the CDR3. Looked up from germline, CDR1 is LNHDA and CDR2 is SQIVND (reference sequence). This CDR3 reads CASLLTGSNQPQHF. In DNA, the CDR3 is TGTGCCAGCCTACTGACGGGTAGCAATCAGCCCCAGCATTTT.

The V and J genes are TRBV7-9 and TRBJ1-1, with 7 bases fitting TRBD1. This CDR3 region has 17 residues. Germline lookup yields CDR1 SEHNR and CDR2 FQNEAQ (reference sequence). Unmatched junction bases numbered 9, after V lost 1 base and J lost 1 base. CDR3 sequence: CASSLVAGGVRNTEAFF. In DNA, the CDR3 is TGTGCCAGCAGCTTAGTGGCAGGGGGTGTTCGGAACACTGAAGCTTTCTTT.

The chain combines TRBV5-4 with TRBJ1-2; 7 nucleotides line up with TRBD1. V gave up 6 bases and J gave up 5 bases; unmatched junction bases: 13. Germline values: CDR1 SGHNT, CDR2 YYREEE (reference sequence). This CDR3 spans 15 amino acids. The CDR3 DNA sequence: TGTGCCAGCACCCCTGCTTCGGGACAGAAGTATGGCTACACCTTC. It is translated as CASTPASGQKYGYTF.

This clonotype was counted a few times. The chain carries TRBV24-1 and TRBJ2-5; 8 nucleotides line up with TRBD2. The V gene's germline CDR1 is KGHDR and CDR2 SFDVKD. This CDR3 has 15 residues. Unmatched junction bases numbered 9, after V lost 5 bases and J lost 5 bases. CDR3 sequence (DNA): TGTGCCACCAGTGGTCAAGCGGGAGATCGGGAGACCCAGTACTTC. Protein product: CATSGQAGDRETQYF.

This clonotype was seen a single time. This rearrangement joins TRBV20-1 to TRBJ2-2; D unresolved. Germline-derived CDR1 and CDR2 are DFQATT and SNEGSKA (reference sequence). V dropped 2 bases and J dropped 1 base, with 5 bases sitting between them. CDR3 length: 13 residues. The DNA of the CDR3 is TGCAGTGCTAGATGGGGGAACACCGGGGAGCTGTTTTTT. It encodes CSARWGNTGELFF.

The chain couples TRBV24-1 to TRBJ1-2; no definite D call. V was shortened by 9 bases and J by 0 bases, with 10 bases between the two germline ends. This CDR3 is 13 amino acids long. CDR1 and CDR2 from the germline V gene are KGHDR and SFDVKD. In DNA form, the CDR3 reads TGTGCCACCGGCCTATGGACTAACTATGGCTACACCTTC. The encoded protein is CATGLWTNYGYTF.

Details on this clonotype: The junction differs from germline at one of its ends, possibly a read error. The chain carries TRBV10-2 and TRBJ2-1; 7 bases fit TRBD2. There are 11 residues in the CDR3. Per germline, CDR1 WSHSY and CDR2 SAAADI. The CDR3 loop is CATSGGSARFF. CDR3 nucleotide sequence: TGCGCCACCAGTGGCGGGAGTGCTCGGTTCTTC.

This clonotype appeared many times. The chain combines TRBV9 with TRBJ1-1; D remains unclear. The germline gives CDR1 SGDLS, CDR2 YYNGEE. Trimming pared 0 bases from V and 4 bases from J, leaving 13 bases between. The CDR3 extends over 15 amino acids. CDR3 amino acids: CASSVEEAFSTEAFF. The CDR3 DNA reads as TGTGCCAGCAGCGTAGAAGAGGCATTCTCCACTGAAGCTTTCTTT.

This clonotype occurred once. The V and J genes are TRBV19 and TRBJ1-1; unclear D gene. The CDR3 runs to 15 residues. The germline V and J ends were trimmed by 3 bases and 4 bases, with 15 bases remaining between them. Germline CDR1 and CDR2: LNHDA and SQIVND (reference sequence). The CDR3 coding sequence is TGTGCCAGTAGTATTTCTGTAGGGTTCATCACTGAAGCTTTCTTT. Translated: CASSISVGFITEAFF.

A remark on this clonotype: The CDR3 carries no conserved terminal phenylalanine or tryptophan, so it likely arises from a read error. The limits of the CDR3 on the DNA are not certain, so only TCRdb's listed CDR3 is given. The rearrangement uses TRBV11-2 and TRBJ1-6; the DNA was not compared with TRBD1, the D call given in the table. From germline, CDR1 is SGHAT and CDR2 FQNNGV. Including both end residues, the CDR3 is 8 amino acids long. CDR3 in amino acids: CASSSDRG.

This clonotype was seen ten or more times. The V and J genes are TRBV12-3 or TRBV12-4 and TRBJ2-2, with TRBD2 matching over 10 bases. The CDR3 is 15 amino acids. Germline trimming cut 3 bases from V and 9 bases from J; bases unmatched to any gene: 7. The CDR3 nucleotides are TGTGCCAGCAGTTTGGAGAGCGGGGGGGTGAGGGAGCTGTTTTTT. This translates into CASSLESGGVRELFF.

This clonotype was detected a few times. The chain links TRBV2 to TRBJ1-1, with 9 bases that match TRBD1. This CDR3 region has 13 residues. The trim removed 6 bases at V and 4 bases at J, leaving 3 bases unmatched. CDR1 SNHLY and CDR2 FYNNEI come from the germline V gene. The CDR3 loop reads CASREDRGTEAFF. CDR3 nucleotide sequence: TGTGCCAGCAGGGAGGACAGGGGCACTGAAGCTTTCTTT.

This clonotype was counted at least ten times. The V gene is TRBV6-2 or TRBV6-3, the J gene TRBJ1-5; D unclear. Per the germline V gene, CDR1 is MNHEY and CDR2 is SVGEGT. Trimming took 8 bases from V and 6 from J, leaving 11 bases between them. CDR3 length: 12 residues. CDR3 loop: CASARTSQPQHF. Written as DNA, the CDR3 is TGTGCCAGCGCCAGGACGAGTCAGCCCCAGCATTTT.

The chain joins TRBV10-1 to TRBJ2-3; weak D call: TRBD2 (6 bases). CDR1 is WNHNN and CDR2 is SYGVQD in the germline V gene (reference sequence). The germline V and J ends were trimmed by 7 bases and 3 bases, with 17 bases remaining between them. The CDR3 spans 15 residues. The CDR3 DNA is TGCGCCAGCACCCCCTCCCACCTAGCGACAGATACGCAGTATTTT. Residues: CASTPSHLATDTQYF.